This paragraph covers one TCR beta chain sequence. These data belong to a study of shared clonotypes between healthy human individuals. The CDR3 spans 15 residues. Germline loops: CDR1 SGHNT, CDR2 YYREEE (reference sequence). V dropped 0 bases and J dropped 2 bases, with 10 bases sitting between them. Only in-frame clones appear in the TCRdb table, and some are missing; sequencing was by immunoSEQ multiplex PCR. The profile covers roughly 600,000 clones, with roughly 98% appearing a single time and 0.3% taken by the ten largest. As defined, naive CD8 cells were CD45RO-negative and positively selected for CCR7, with terminally differentiated effector memory CD45RA+ cells excluded.

The chain joins TRBV5-4 to TRBJ2-3; maybe TRBD1 (6 bases). Sequencing was performed on naive CD8+ T cells sorted from blood. The TCR was taken from a man aged 25-40 years in good health. CDR3 coding DNA: TGTGCCAGCAGCTTGGACAGGGATGACACAGATACGCAGTATTTT. It specifies CASSLDRDDTDTQYF.